The 28 T cell receptor beta chains reported below all come from one sample, sequenced in a study of cytomegalovirus exposure and HLA in healthy donors. The PCR employed 60 Vbeta primers together with 13 Jbeta primers. Some clones are missing from TCRdb's copy, which holds only in-frame ones; the method was immunoSEQ multiplex PCR. There are about 190,000 clones in the sample; around 67% occur only once, and 2.5% to 3.5% lies in the top ten. The sample comprised PBMCs. The receptors stem from a woman in her 30s in good health and CMV-seropositive.

This clone appeared once. Sequence at one end of the junction differs from germline and may be a read error. The chain is built from TRBV7-9 and TRBJ2-5, with D tentatively TRBD2 (5 bases). The CDR3 length is 14 residues. Germline V gene lookup returns CDR1 SEHNR and CDR2 FQNEAQ (reference sequence). CDR3 nucleotide sequence: TGTTCCAGCAGCCCACCAGCGGAGAGAGAGACCCAGTACTTC. This gives the protein CSSSPPAERETQYF.

This clone was seen a handful of times. The rearrangement joins TRBV19 to TRBJ1-5, with D maybe TRBD1 (6 bases). Germline loops: CDR1 LNHDA, CDR2 SQIVND (reference sequence). This CDR3 is 15 amino acids long. The germline V and J ends were trimmed by 9 bases and 1 base, with 16 bases remaining between them. CDR3: CASAGEARSNQPQHF. Written as DNA, the CDR3 is TGTGCCAGCGCAGGGGAAGCTAGGAGCAATCAGCCCCAGCATTTT. The full variable domain, its missing parts supplied by reference TRBV19 and TRBJ1-5, is DGGITQSPKYLFRKEGQNVTLSCEQNLNHDAMYWYRQDPGQGLRLIYYSQIVNDFQKGDIAEGYSVSREKKESFPLTVTSAQKNPTAFYLCASAGEARSNQPQHFGDGTRLSIL.

The chain is built from TRBV6-1 and TRBJ2-1, with 12 bases that match TRBD2. V shed 4 bases, J shed 9 bases, and the junction held 7 bases outside the gene matches. From germline, CDR1 is MNHNS and CDR2 SASEGT. The CDR3 totals 15 residues. The chain's CDR3 is CASSVGLAGIGEQFF. CDR3 bases: TGTGCCAGCAGTGTCGGACTAGCGGGGATCGGTGAGCAGTTCTTC.

The chain employs TRBV10-1 and TRBJ1-2; no reliable D call. The germline V gene encodes CDR1 WNHNN and CDR2 SYGVQD (reference sequence). V was trimmed by 6 bases and J by 5 bases, leaving 16 bases between them. The CDR3 runs 14 residues. DNA for the CDR3: TGCGCCAGCAGCGATACCGGGATCCAATATGGCTACACCTTC. Translating it yields CASSDTGIQYGYTF.

The chain couples TRBV28 to TRBJ1-5; D gene unclear. This CDR3 has 12 amino acids. The V gene's germline CDR1 is MDHEN and CDR2 SYDVKM. Trimming stripped 3 bases from V and 6 bases from J, with 6 bases between. The CDR3 loop reads CASSFRGQPQHF. In DNA, the CDR3 is TGTGCCAGCAGTTTCCGGGGTCAGCCCCAGCATTTT.

This clone appeared a few times. The chain has TRBV27 and TRBJ2-7; D not resolved. Germline loops: CDR1 MNHEY, CDR2 SMNVEV (reference sequence). The CDR3 is 14 amino acids. V shed 4 bases and J shed 2 bases, with 12 bases lying between them. CDR3: CASSSLTRPYEQYF. The CDR3 coding sequence is TGTGCCAGCAGTTCTTTGACTCGTCCCTACGAGCAGTACTTC.

The rearrangement joins TRBV5-1 to TRBJ2-1; 8 positions agree with TRBD2. Trimming took 0 bases from V and 4 from J; bases not matched to a gene: 3. The germline V gene encodes CDR1 SGHRS and CDR2 YFSETQ. This CDR3 has 15 amino acids. The CDR3 DNA reads as TGCGCCAGCAGCTTGGGTCGCGGGGGGTACAATGAGCAGTTCTTC. Its translation is CASSLGRGGYNEQFF. The whole variable domain, remainder taken from reference TRBV5-1 and TRBJ2-1, is KAGVTQTPRYLIKTRGQQVTLSCSPISGHRSVSWYQQTPGQGLQFLFEYFSETQRNKGNFPGRFSGRQFSNSRSEMNVSTLELGDSALYLCASSLGRGGYNEQFFGPGTRLTVL.

The chain employs TRBV5-4 and TRBJ2-7, with TRBD2 matching 10 bases. The CDR3 is made up of 16 amino acids. The germline gives CDR1 SGHNT, CDR2 YYREEE (reference sequence). V lost 0 bases and J lost 2; bases outside the gene matches: 5. This CDR3 reads CASSLGRLAGAYEQYF. The DNA for the CDR3 is TGTGCCAGCAGCTTGGGACGGCTAGCGGGGGCCTACGAGCAGTACTTC.

This clone was detected only a few times. The V call is TRBV13, the J call TRBJ1-4; 8 bases fit TRBD1. The germline CDR1 and CDR2 sequences are PRHDT and FYEKMQ (reference sequence). V lost 5 bases and J lost 8; bases outside the gene matches: 10. The CDR3 runs to 15 residues. CDR3: CASSPNRGVREKLFF. The CDR3 DNA reads TGTGCCAGCAGCCCCAACAGGGGGGTCAGGGAAAAACTGTTTTTT.

The V call is TRBV6-4, the J call TRBJ2-3; 9 bases agree with TRBD2. V shed 5 bases, J shed 3 bases, and the junction held 3 bases outside the gene matches. Looked up from germline, CDR1 is MRHNA and CDR2 is SNTAGT. The CDR3 is made up of 14 amino acids. The CDR3 bases are TGTGCCAGCAGTTCAGCGGGAGGTACAGATACGCAGTATTTT. This translates into CASSSAGGTDTQYF.

The chain uses TRBV28 and TRBJ2-5; 9 bases agree with TRBD1. CDR3 length: 16 amino acids. Trimming took 8 bases from V and 3 from J; bases not matched to a gene: 13. Germline V gene data show CDR1 as MDHEN and CDR2 as SYDVKM. The CDR3, as DNA: TGTGCCAGCTGCTATACAGGGACAGGGTTGGAAGAGACCCAGTACTTC. Translated, it gives CASCYTGTGLEETQYF.

The chain recombines TRBV27 with TRBJ2-1; D might be TRBD2 (5 bases). Trimming cost V 5 bases and J 9 bases, with 14 bases left between them. Germline V gene data show CDR1 as MNHEY and CDR2 as SMNVEV (reference sequence). The CDR3 is 13 amino acids. In DNA form, the CDR3 reads TGTGCCAGCAGTGCCCCCCAGAGCGGTGAGCAGTTCTTC. Amino acids: CASSAPQSGEQFF.

The rearrangement links TRBV29-1 to TRBJ2-7; no clear D. The ends were cut back, 0 bases at V and 0 bases at J, with 9 bases in the middle. The CDR3 runs to 14 residues. Germline V lookup: CDR1 SQVTM, CDR2 ANQGSEA. This CDR3 reads CSVEDMQISYEQYF. In DNA form, the CDR3 reads TGCAGCGTTGAAGATATGCAGATCTCCTACGAGCAGTACTTC.

The J gene is TRBJ2-4, the V gene TRBV2, with TRBD1 identical over 9 bases. J lost 12 bases, V lost 1 base, and 13 bases had no gene match. The CDR3 length is 16 residues. Germline CDR1 reads SNHLY; CDR2 reads FYNNEI. CDR3 region: CASSEGDRELIDTQYF. The CDR3 nucleotides are TGTGCCAGCAGTGAAGGGGACAGGGAACTGATTGACACTCAGTACTTC.

This chain links TRBV11-2 with TRBJ2-7; D is possibly TRBD2 (5 bases). The CDR3 contains 14 residues. Germline CDR1 SGHAT, CDR2 FQNNGV. V dropped 1 base and J dropped 3 bases, with 10 bases sitting between them. CDR3 nucleotide sequence: TGTGCCAGCAGCTTAGGTCGGGGTATCTACGAGCAGTACTTC. Translating it yields CASSLGRGIYEQYF.

V is TRBV4-2 and J is TRBJ2-1; the D is unclear. Germline lookup yields CDR1 LGHNA and CDR2 YNFKEQ. The CDR3 is 15 residues long. Trimming removed 0 bases at V and 6 bases at J, with 12 bases between. This CDR3 is CASSQEEHERNEQFF. The CDR3 DNA is TGTGCCAGCAGCCAAGAGGAGCACGAGCGCAATGAGCAGTTCTTC.

This clone was seen more than once but under ten times. The chain employs TRBV11-2 and TRBJ1-2, with D unresolved. Germline lookup yields CDR1 SGHAT and CDR2 FQNNGV. The CDR3 consists of 12 residues. V gave up 3 bases and J gave up 6 bases, with 8 bases separating them. CDR3 nucleotide sequence: TGTGCCAGCAGCTTCGGTACGCATGGCTACACCTTC. Translating gives CASSFGTHGYTF.

J is TRBJ1-1 and V is TRBV10-3; TRBD1 matches 8 bases. CDR3 length: 14 residues. The J segment lost 0 bases and the V segment lost 6 bases, leaving 3 bases of the junction unmatched. Germline assignment: CDR1 ENHRY and CDR2 SYGVKD. This chain's CDR3 is CAIRTTGVNTEAFF. The CDR3 coding sequence is TGTGCCATCAGAACGACAGGGGTGAACACTGAAGCTTTCTTT.

This clone appeared once. This rearrangement joins TRBV2 to TRBJ2-5; 8 nucleotides match TRBD1. The J segment lost 5 bases and the V segment lost 4 bases, leaving 9 bases of the junction unmatched. CDR3 length: 15 residues. Germline CDR1 is SNHLY and CDR2 is FYNNEI. The CDR3 sequence: CASSVSGQGEETQYF. Here the CDR3 DNA reads TGTGCCAGCAGTGTGAGTGGACAGGGTGAGGAGACCCAGTACTTC.

The V and J genes are TRBV10-1 and TRBJ2-7; 7 nucleotides align to TRBD2. After removal of 3 bases from V and 4 bases from J, the junction contained 9 bases not matched to a gene. Germline values: CDR1 WNHNN, CDR2 SYGVQD (reference sequence). The CDR3 consists of 15 residues. The CDR3, as DNA: TGCGCCAGCAGTGAAGGAGCGGGGAGTAAGTACGAGCAGTACTTC. This encodes CASSEGAGSKYEQYF.

The V and J genes are TRBV29-1 and TRBJ2-6, with D perhaps matching TRBD2 (6 bases). The germline V and J ends were trimmed by 6 bases and 2 bases, with 14 bases remaining between them. CDR3 length: 15 residues. Germline V CDR1 and CDR2: SQVTM, ANQGSEA. Here the CDR3 reads CSVGTGGAGANVLTF. Here the CDR3 DNA reads TGCAGCGTGGGGACTGGAGGAGCTGGGGCCAACGTCCTGACTTTC.

This clone came up a few times. The rearrangement joins TRBV4-1 to TRBJ1-1; TRBD1 aligns across 7 bases. After removal of 0 bases from V and 5 bases from J, the junction contained 3 bases not matched to a gene. CDR1 MGHRA and CDR2 YSYEKL come from the germline V gene. There are 14 residues in the CDR3. The DNA of the CDR3 is TGCGCCAGCAGCCAAGATAAGGGGGCGACTGAAGCTTTCTTT. Translated: CASSQDKGATEAFF.

V usage is TRBV6-1 and J usage is TRBJ2-7; no reliable D call. Germline CDR1 MNHNS, CDR2 SASEGT. There are 13 residues in the CDR3. V shed 2 bases and J shed 3 bases, with 8 bases lying between them. The CDR3 reads CASSEHPGYEQYF. The CDR3, as DNA: TGTGCCAGCAGTGAACACCCCGGCTACGAGCAGTACTTC.

V gene TRBV19 combines with J gene TRBJ1-1, with TRBD1 matching over 10 bases. The germline V gene has CDR1 LNHDA and CDR2 SQIVND (reference sequence). CDR3 length: 14 amino acids. J was trimmed by 6 bases and V by 6 bases; bases with no gene match: 7. In DNA, the CDR3 is TGTGCCAGTAGAAGACAGGGGGCGATACCTGAAGCTTTCTTT. This sequence encodes CASRRQGAIPEAFF.

Note on this clone: The DNA is left out, because the CDR3 cannot be placed on it with certainty; the CDR3 is given as TCRdb lists it. This chain joins TRBV25-1 and TRBJ2-2; TRBD2 is the table's D call, not checked against the DNA. The CDR3 is 18 residues long, counting both termini. In germline, CDR1 is MGHDK, CDR2 SYGVNS. The CDR3 reads CASSLRLAGGPSPGSCFF.

The J gene is TRBJ2-7, the V gene TRBV27, with D perhaps TRBD2 (5 bases). Per germline, CDR1 MNHEY and CDR2 SMNVEV (reference sequence). V was trimmed by 1 base and J by 7 bases, leaving 14 bases between them. The CDR3 contains 14 residues. The CDR3 coding sequence is TGTGCCAGCAGTTTATATGAGAGCCGGGGAGAGCAGTACTTC. Translation gives CASSLYESRGEQYF.

The rearrangement uses TRBV6-5 and TRBJ2-7; TRBD1 agrees at 7 bases. Germline-derived CDR1 and CDR2 are MNHEY and SVGAGI. Trimming at V came to 6 bases and at J to 3 bases, leaving 5 bases not matched to a gene. The CDR3 is 13 residues long. As DNA, the CDR3 is TGTGCCAGCAGCGACGGGACAGACTACGAGCAGTACTTC. Its translation is CASSDGTDYEQYF.

The V gene is TRBV6-5, the J gene TRBJ1-1, with no clear D. V was shortened by 0 bases and J by 3 bases, with 11 bases between the two germline ends. The CDR3 runs to 15 residues. The germline gives CDR1 MNHEY, CDR2 SVGAGI. The CDR3 loop reads CASSYSGGRDTEAFF. The CDR3 coding sequence is TGTGCCAGCAGTTACTCCGGAGGGCGCGACACTGAAGCTTTCTTT.